The 10 T cell receptor beta chains listed next were all sequenced from one sample in a study of blood T cells in healthy people across ages. With a J-beta primer mix and a sample-barcoded 5' primer, a second PCR ran about 7 to 12 cycles. In TCRdb, the 5' RACE reads were re-called with MiXCR into one record per CDR3 protein. The table includes about 780,000 distinct CDR3 sequences, around a quarter detected once. These data were also filed under a second study, of T cells of mothers and their children.

The specimen was blood. Every receptor here comes from a boy between 10 and 17 years old in good health.

This clonotype was observed a handful of times. The DNA of the CDR3 is TGCAGTGACCCAGGGGGCAGGGGGGCTAATGAAAAACTGTTTTTT. Translated, it gives CSDPGGRGANEKLFF. The genes are TRBV20-1 and TRBJ1-4; 8 bases match TRBD1. The ends lost 7 bases at V and 3 bases at J; junction bases unmatched: 10. Looked up from germline, CDR1 is DFQATT and CDR2 is SNEGSKA (reference sequence). CDR3 length equals 15 residues.

This chain's CDR3 is CASSLFGRDGGELFF. DNA for the CDR3: TGTGCCAGCAGTTTATTTGGCAGGGATGGCGGGGAGCTGTTTTTT. The rearrangement links TRBV28 to TRBJ2-2; a weak D match, TRBD1 (5 bases). CDR1 and CDR2 (germline): MDHEN, SYDVKM. V was trimmed by 1 base and J by 7 bases, leaving 13 bases between them. This CDR3 region has 15 residues.

This clonotype turned up a few times. This CDR3 reads CSASGPRLAKNIQYF. Here the CDR3 DNA reads TGCAGTGCTAGCGGCCCGAGGCTAGCCAAAAACATTCAGTACTTC. The chain has TRBV20-1 and TRBJ2-4, with D unclear. CDR1 and CDR2 from the germline V gene are DFQATT and SNEGSKA (reference sequence). This CDR3 spans 15 amino acids. V gave up 3 bases and J gave up 0 bases, with 12 bases separating them.

The rearrangement joins TRBV12-3 or TRBV12-4 to TRBJ2-2; possibly TRBD2 for D (5 bases). This CDR3 comprises 15 residues. Trimming cost V 7 bases and J 5 bases, with 17 bases left between them. The CDR3 is CASTHSSRETGELFF. The CDR3 DNA is TGTGCCAGCACCCACTCGAGTAGGGAGACCGGGGAGCTGTTTTTT.

This clonotype was seen repeatedly, ten times or more. This chain joins TRBV10-3 and TRBJ2-7, with 8 bases identical to TRBD1. With 6 bases clipped from V and 7 bases from J, the junction kept 11 bases outside the gene matches. The CDR3 length is 14 residues. CDR1 is ENHRY, CDR2 SYGVKD, per germline. The CDR3 protein is CAISPGQGGREQYF. The CDR3 DNA reads as TGTGCCATCAGCCCAGGACAGGGAGGAAGAGAGCAGTACTTC.

The table lists this clonotype with a few counts. The chain has TRBV9 and TRBJ1-3, with D unresolved. This CDR3 is 13 amino acids long. Trimming pared 0 bases from V and 0 bases from J, leaving 1 base between. Germline CDR1 and CDR2: SGDLS and YYNGEE. CDR3 sequence (DNA): TGTGCCAGCAGCGTAGACTCTGGAAACACCATATATTTT. As protein: CASSVDSGNTIYF.

The rearrangement links TRBV9 to TRBJ2-2, with 13 bases that match TRBD2. The CDR3 runs 15 residues. V dropped 4 bases and J dropped 5; count of bases not matched to a gene: 2. Germline V gives CDR1 SGDLS, CDR2 YYNGEE. CDR3 residues: CASSMTSGGTGELFF. In DNA, the CDR3 is TGTGCCAGCAGCATGACTAGCGGGGGGACCGGGGAGCTGTTTTTT. The full variable domain, completed using reference TRBV9 and TRBJ2-2, is DSGVTQTPKHLITATGQRVTLRCSPRSGDLSVYWYQQSLDQGLQFLIQYYNGEERAKGNILERFSAQQFPDLHSELNLSSLELGDSALYFCASSMTSGGTGELFFGEGSRLTVL.

The chain couples TRBV6-5 to TRBJ1-2; the D gene is possibly TRBD1 (6 bases). Germline V lookup: CDR1 MNHEY, CDR2 SVGAGI. CDR3 length: 15 amino acids. Trimming removed 2 bases from V and 2 bases from J, with 12 bases in between. CDR3 DNA: TGTGCCAGCAGTTACAGGGGAGGGGGGAACTATGGCTACACCTTC. Its translation is CASSYRGGGNYGYTF.

The chain joins TRBV27 to TRBJ2-7; D might be TRBD1 or TRBD2, each matching 5 bases. Trimming left V 3 bases short and J 0 bases short, with 9 bases between. This CDR3 region has 14 residues. CDR1 is MNHEY and CDR2 is SMNVEV in the germline V gene (reference sequence). The CDR3 loop is CASSFGTSSYEQYF. The CDR3 coding sequence is TGTGCCAGCAGTTTTGGGACGAGCTCCTACGAGCAGTACTTC.

The gene calls are TRBV6-5 and TRBJ2-5; no definite D call. Germline V gives CDR1 MNHEY, CDR2 SVGAGI. The V end was cut by 5 bases, the J end by 11 bases, with 15 bases between. The CDR3 consists of 12 residues. The CDR3 DNA reads TGTGCCAGCAGTCACGCGACCGGATGGCAGTACTTC. This sequence encodes CASSHATGWQYF.